A single sample gave rise to the 30 T cell receptor beta chains below, sequenced in a study of blood T cells in healthy people across ages. It was with a sample-barcoded 5' primer and a J-beta primer mix that a second PCR of roughly 7 to 11 cycles was run. TCRdb independently ran MiXCR on the 5' RACE reads; one entry per CDR3 protein. The sample has roughly 1.6 million distinct CDR3 sequences, roughly 32% seen once; the top ten hold approximately 10%. The sample was blood. The receptors derive from a woman in her twenties or thirties in good health.

V is TRBV10-3 and J is TRBJ1-2, with D unresolved. The CDR3 is 11 amino acids. CDR1 is ENHRY and CDR2 is SYGVKD in the germline V gene. The V end lost 3 bases, the J end lost 6 bases, and 5 bases lay between the germline ends. The CDR3 DNA reads as TGTGCCATCAGTGAAGAGGATGGCTACACCTTC. Residues: CAISEEDGYTF.

The V and J genes are TRBV20-1 and TRBJ2-1, with D unresolved. This CDR3 is built from 13 residues. Trimming removed 5 bases at V and 0 bases at J, with 8 bases between. Germline-derived CDR1 and CDR2 are DFQATT and SNEGSKA (reference sequence). The CDR3 protein is CSAWQSSYNEQFF. The CDR3 DNA sequence: TGCAGTGCTTGGCAGAGCTCCTACAATGAGCAGTTCTTC.

The V and J genes are TRBV7-2 and TRBJ2-5; 9 bases align to TRBD2. The V segment lost 0 bases and the J segment 2 bases; nucleotides outside the gene matches: 4. The CDR3 is made up of 16 amino acids. Germline lookup yields CDR1 SGHTA and CDR2 FQGNSA. CDR3 nucleotide sequence: TGTGCCAGCAGCTTAGCGGCGGGGGGGCAGCAAGAGACCCAGTACTTC. Translated: CASSLAAGGQQETQYF.

This chain connects TRBV20-1 to TRBJ2-3; a possible D gene is TRBD2 (6 bases). V lost 3 bases and J 4 bases, leaving 14 bases between the germline ends. The germline CDR1 and CDR2 sequences are DFQATT and SNEGSKA (reference sequence). The CDR3 totals 14 residues. CDR3 sequence reads: CSARMAGLADTQYF. Here the CDR3 DNA reads TGCAGTGCTAGGATGGCGGGGCTGGCAGATACGCAGTATTTT.

The rearrangement joins TRBV5-6 to TRBJ2-3; 9 positions agree with TRBD2. The CDR3 runs to 17 residues. Germline V lookup: CDR1 SGHDT, CDR2 YYEEEE. V dropped 0 bases and J dropped 4; count of bases not matched to a gene: 9. The CDR3 DNA follows: TGTGCCAGCAGCTTGGTTAGCGGGGGAACTAGGGCAGATACGCAGTATTTT. It codes for CASSLVSGGTRADTQYF. Looking up the rest from reference TRBV5-6 and TRBJ2-3 gives the full variable domain: DAGVTQSPTHLIKTRGQQVTLRCSPKSGHDTVSWYQQALGQGPQFIFQYYEEEERQRGNFPDRFSGHQFPNYSSELNVNALLLGDSALYLCASSLVSGGTRADTQYFGPGTRLTVL.

This clonotype has more than one count but fewer than ten. The rearrangement links TRBV4-1 to TRBJ1-5, with 9 bases lining up with TRBD1. In germline, CDR1 is MGHRA, CDR2 YSYEKL. There are 17 residues in the CDR3. The V and J ends lost 4 bases and 2 bases, in that order; junction bases with no gene match: 9. This chain's CDR3 is CASSLGSRQGGNQPQHF. CDR3 nucleotides: TGCGCCAGCAGCCTCGGAAGTAGACAGGGGGGCAATCAGCCCCAGCATTTT.

This clonotype was recorded many times. J is TRBJ1-2 and V is TRBV5-1; D uncertain. The CDR3 spans 14 residues. V dropped 4 bases and J dropped 2 bases, with 12 bases sitting between them. CDR1 and CDR2 from the germline V gene are SGHRS and YFSETQ. The CDR3 is CASSPTRANYGYTF. The CDR3 DNA sequence: TGCGCCAGCAGCCCTACCCGGGCAAACTATGGCTACACCTTC.

The chain joins TRBV3-1 to TRBJ2-1; maybe TRBD2 (6 bases). Germline assignment: CDR1 LGHDT and CDR2 YNNKEL (reference sequence). Between the trimmed V and J ends, which lost 1 base and 1 base, there was a span of 17 bases. This CDR3 comprises 18 residues. The DNA for the CDR3 is TGTGCCAGCAGCCAAGTCTGGGCTTGGGCGGGATCCTACAATGAGCAGTTCTTC. This codes for CASSQVWAWAGSYNEQFF.

This clonotype has more than one count but fewer than ten. This sequence joins TRBV3-1 and TRBJ2-3, with D tentatively TRBD2 (6 bases). V dropped 2 bases and J dropped 4 bases, with 16 bases sitting between them. The germline CDR1 and CDR2 sequences are LGHDT and YNNKEL (reference sequence). The CDR3 sequence is 16 residues long. In DNA form, the CDR3 reads TGTGCCAGCAGCCAACCCGGGACTGGGTCCGCAGATACGCAGTATTTT. This gives the protein CASSQPGTGSADTQYF.

This clonotype was observed a few times. This chain uses TRBV30 with TRBJ1-2; 7 nucleotides align to TRBD1. With V trimmed by 8 bases and J by 13 bases, 10 bases remained unmatched. The CDR3 totals 10 residues. Germline V gives CDR1 GTSNPN, CDR2 SVGIG (reference sequence). Written as DNA, the CDR3 is TGTGCCGGGTCTGACAGGGAGAGCACCTTC. It codes for CAGSDRESTF.

This clonotype was counted many times. The V call is TRBV7-3, the J call TRBJ1-2; D gene uncertain. The V gene's germline CDR1 is SGHTA and CDR2 FQGTGA. The CDR3 spans 14 residues. The germline V and J ends were trimmed by 3 bases and 2 bases, with 10 bases remaining between them. The CDR3 protein is CASSLGRSNYGYTF. CDR3 DNA sequence: TGTGCCAGCAGCTTGGGCAGATCCAACTATGGCTACACCTTC.

V is TRBV10-3 and J is TRBJ2-1, with D unresolved. CDR3 size: 16 residues. Germline V lookup: CDR1 ENHRY, CDR2 SYGVKD. Trimming left V 0 bases short and J 6 bases short, with 15 bases between. This CDR3 is CAISESRTESCNEQFF. For the CDR3, the DNA is TGTGCCATCAGTGAGTCAAGGACGGAATCTTGCAATGAGCAGTTCTTC.

This clonotype turned up a few times. The rearrangement joins TRBV5-1 to TRBJ2-1; TRBD2 agrees at 8 bases. Looked up from germline, CDR1 is SGHRS and CDR2 is YFSETQ. Trimming took 6 bases from V and 0 from J; bases not matched to a gene: 11. CDR3 length: 17 residues. The CDR3 DNA reads as TGCGCCAGCACAGCCAGCGGGGGCGATAGCTCCTACAATGAGCAGTTCTTC. The encoded protein is CASTASGGDSSYNEQFF.

This clonotype has a handful of counts. This chain joins TRBV7-8 and TRBJ2-1; 14 positions match TRBD2. The CDR3 consists of 19 residues. Per germline, CDR1 SGHVS and CDR2 FQNEAQ. Losses at the gene ends were 6 bases for V and 7 bases for J; bases not matched to a gene: 17. In DNA, the CDR3 is TGTGCCAGCAGACAGGGGGTGACTAGCGGGAGGGCCGCAGCAAATGAGCAGTTCTTC. It translates to CASRQGVTSGRAAANEQFF.

The V gene is TRBV7-8, the J gene TRBJ2-1; D remains ambiguous. Germline V lookup: CDR1 SGHVS, CDR2 FQNEAQ. V dropped 2 bases and J dropped 7 bases, with 6 bases sitting between them. The CDR3 is 12 amino acids. CDR3 protein: CASSLIWNEQFF. DNA for the CDR3: TGTGCCAGCAGCTTAATATGGAATGAGCAGTTCTTC. Full variable domain (missing parts from reference TRBV7-8 and TRBJ2-1): GAGVSQSPRYKVAKRGQDVALRCDPISGHVSLFWYQQALGQGPEFLTYFQNEAQLDKSGLPSDRFFAERPEGSVSTLKIQRTQQEDSAVYLCASSLIWNEQFFGPGTRLTVL.

This clonotype occurred many times. This chain joins TRBV4-1 and TRBJ2-5; TRBD1 is a possible D gene (5 bases). Trimming left V 4 bases short and J 2 bases short, with 14 bases between. From germline, CDR1 is MGHRA and CDR2 YSYEKL. The CDR3 is 15 residues long. The CDR3 DNA reads TGCGCCAGCAGCCGAGAGACCACAGGACAAGAGACCCAGTACTTC. Its protein is CASSRETTGQETQYF.

There are a few counts of this clonotype. The rearrangement uses TRBV7-2 and TRBJ2-7; 10 bases line up with TRBD2. Germline V gene lookup returns CDR1 SGHTA and CDR2 FQGNSA. The CDR3 has 15 residues. V was clipped by 5 bases and J by 4 bases; unmatched bases: 8. CDR3 region: CASSAGTSDFYEQYF. The CDR3 coding sequence is TGTGCCAGCAGCGCCGGGACTAGCGACTTTTACGAGCAGTACTTC.

The chain uses TRBV6-5 and TRBJ2-1; 9 positions agree with TRBD1. Per germline, CDR1 MNHEY and CDR2 SVGAGI. The CDR3 covers 13 residues. V lost 6 bases to trimming and J lost 9 bases; unmatched junction nucleotides: 6. This chain's CDR3 is CASRGTGGGEQFF. CDR3 DNA: TGTGCCAGCAGAGGAACAGGGGGCGGTGAGCAGTTCTTC.

The J gene is TRBJ2-1, the V gene TRBV4-1; D is possibly TRBD1 or TRBD2 (5 bases each). Deletions cut 4 bases from V and 13 bases from J, with 20 bases between. This CDR3 spans 14 amino acids. The germline V gene has CDR1 MGHRA and CDR2 YSYEKL. DNA for the CDR3: TGCGCCAGCAGCCGAATCCGGGACGGCGACTCACAGTTCTTC. Protein product: CASSRIRDGDSQFF.

The chain couples TRBV12-5 to TRBJ2-1, with 8 nucleotides matching TRBD1. J gave up 3 bases and V 5 bases, and 6 bases lay outside the gene matches. In germline, CDR1 is LGHNT, CDR2 FRNRAP. The CDR3 length is 15 residues. CDR3 sequence reads: CASGLDRGLYNEQFF. In DNA, the CDR3 is TGTGCTAGTGGTCTAGACAGGGGCCTCTACAATGAGCAGTTCTTC.

This clonotype was counted a single time. This could be a read error, since a much larger clone is one nucleotide away. V gene TRBV15 combines with J gene TRBJ2-5; 10 positions match TRBD1. Germline assignment: CDR1 LNHNV and CDR2 YYDKDF (reference sequence). The CDR3 covers 13 residues. The V segment lost 5 bases and the J segment 5 bases; nucleotides outside the gene matches: 2. CDR3 DNA: TGTGCCACCAGCGACAGGGGGCCGGAGACCCAGTACTTC. It specifies CATSDRGPETQYF.

Regarding this clonotype: One end of the junction is discordant with germline, which a read error may explain. This chain's CDR3 is CASGQVKGDYEQYF. The CDR3 DNA sequence: TGTGCCAGCGGCCAAGTCAAGGGAGACTACGAGCAGTACTTC. The chain is built from TRBV4-1 and TRBJ2-7; tentatively, D is TRBD2 (5 bases). CDR3 length: 14 amino acids. The germline gives CDR1 MGHRA, CDR2 YSYEKL.

This clonotype was detected only a few times. The rearrangement links TRBV20-1 to TRBJ2-1; 9 bases are shared with TRBD2. The J segment lost 9 bases and the V segment lost 2 bases, leaving 17 bases of the junction unmatched. CDR1 DFQATT and CDR2 SNEGSKA come from the germline V gene (reference sequence). CDR3 length equals 17 residues. The CDR3 region is CSARSLAGEKQVGEQFF. DNA for the CDR3: TGCAGTGCTAGATCCTTAGCGGGGGAGAAACAAGTGGGTGAGCAGTTCTTC.

This clonotype was counted a few times. This sequence joins TRBV20-1 and TRBJ1-6; D remains ambiguous. The CDR3 is 14 amino acids. From germline, CDR1 is DFQATT and CDR2 SNEGSKA (reference sequence). With 6 bases removed from V and 10 bases from J, the gap between germline ends came to 19 bases. CDR3 nucleotides: TGCAGTGCCCATTTAGTCGGGCTAGGCTCACCCCTCCACTTT. Translated, it gives CSAHLVGLGSPLHF.

The chain is built from TRBV7-9 and TRBJ2-1; 13 nucleotides agree with TRBD2. V gave up 7 bases and J gave up 7 bases; unmatched junction bases: 7. CDR1 is SEHNR, CDR2 FQNEAQ, per germline (reference sequence). CDR3 length: 15 amino acids. The CDR3 nucleotides are TGTGCCAGCATACTAGCGGGGGGGCACGTGAATGAGCAGTTCTTC. Amino acids: CASILAGGHVNEQFF. Looking up the rest from reference TRBV7-9 and TRBJ2-1 gives the full variable domain: DTGVSQNPRHKITKRGQNVTFRCDPISEHNRLYWYRQTLGQGPEFLTYFQNEAQLEKSRLLSDRFSAERPKGSFSTLEIQRTEQGDSAMYLCASILAGGHVNEQFFGPGTRLTVL.

This clonotype has only a few counts. The V gene is TRBV7-2, the J gene TRBJ2-3, with 8 bases matching TRBD2. J was trimmed by 4 bases and V by 2 bases; bases with no gene match: 8. The CDR3 loop spans 16 amino acids. Germline V gene lookup returns CDR1 SGHTA and CDR2 FQGNSA. CDR3: CASSLLSGSVSDTQYF. The CDR3 DNA follows: TGTGCCAGCAGCTTATTAAGCGGGAGTGTATCAGATACGCAGTATTTT. Combining the CDR3 with reference TRBV7-2 and TRBJ2-3 gives the whole variable domain GAGVSQSPSNKVTEKGKDVELRCDPISGHTALYWYRQSLGQGLEFLIYFQGNSAPDKSGLPSDRFSAERTGGSVSTLTIQRTQQEDSAVYLCASSLLSGSVSDTQYFGPGTRLTVL.

This clonotype was seen at least ten times. This chain connects TRBV18 to TRBJ1-5; 8 bases fit TRBD1. Germline V gene lookup returns CDR1 KGHSH and CDR2 LQKENI. CDR3 size: 14 residues. J was trimmed by 7 bases and V by 8 bases; bases with no gene match: 10. The CDR3 coding sequence is TGTGCCAGCAGCCCAGGACAGGGCGGGCAGCCCCAGCATTTT. This encodes CASSPGQGGQPQHF.

This clonotype was detected many times. The chain recombines TRBV6-4 with TRBJ2-7; tentatively, D is TRBD2 (6 bases). V was shortened by 4 bases and J by 7 bases, with 14 bases between the two germline ends. The CDR3 contains 13 residues. The V gene's germline CDR1 is MRHNA and CDR2 SNTAGT. The DNA for the CDR3 is TGTGCCAGCAGTGCCTCTTGGGGAGGAGAGCAGTACTTC. Its protein product is CASSASWGGEQYF.

The table lists this clonotype with a few counts. The chain employs TRBV12-3 or TRBV12-4 and TRBJ2-7; 11 bases fit TRBD2. J gave up 3 bases and V 6 bases, and 10 bases lay outside the gene matches. The CDR3 length is 16 residues. The CDR3 here is CASSLSGTSGHYEQYF. Here the CDR3 DNA reads TGTGCCAGCAGCCTTTCTGGGACTAGCGGACACTACGAGCAGTACTTC.

The table lists this clonotype with a few counts. This chain connects TRBV29-1 to TRBJ2-1; 7 bases align to TRBD2. Looked up from germline, CDR1 is SQVTM and CDR2 is ANQGSEA. The CDR3 totals 16 residues. The ends lost 0 bases at V and 8 bases at J; junction bases unmatched: 13. This chain's CDR3 is CSVEERLAAPGDEQFF. CDR3 bases: TGCAGCGTTGAAGAAAGACTAGCAGCTCCTGGGGATGAGCAGTTCTTC.